Each of the 14 T cell receptor beta chains below was sequenced from the same sample in a study of cytomegalovirus exposure and HLA in healthy donors. Assay: immunoSEQ multiplex PCR; the TCRdb copy retains only in-frame clones and omits some. The sample has 150,000 to 200,000 clones, 84% seen once; the top ten hold less than 8.5%. The sample consisted of PBMCs. The source of these receptors is a man in his late teens or twenties in good health and CMV-seropositive.

V usage is TRBV30 and J usage is TRBJ1-2, with 7 bases identical to TRBD1. Germline V lookup: CDR1 GTSNPN, CDR2 SVGIG (reference sequence). V was pared by 0 bases and J by 8 bases, with 12 bases of the junction left unmatched. The CDR3 extends over 15 amino acids. The CDR3 DNA follows: TGTGCCTGGAGTGTACAAGGGGGGACAGTGGCAGGCTACACCTTC. This encodes CAWSVQGGTVAGYTF.

This clone came up once. The chain links TRBV6-4 to TRBJ2-6; TRBD1 might be the D (5 bases). V lost 6 bases, J lost 0 bases, and 9 bases lay in between. The CDR3 is made up of 15 amino acids. CDR1 is MRHNA, CDR2 SNTAGT, per germline. CDR3 residues: CASSRETSGANVLTF. The CDR3 bases are TGTGCCAGCAGCAGGGAAACCTCTGGGGCCAACGTCCTGACTTTC.

The chain uses TRBV7-6 and TRBJ2-1; 7 bases line up with TRBD2. CDR3 length equals 18 residues. Trimming at V came to 5 bases and at J to 7 bases, leaving 20 bases not matched to a gene. Germline values: CDR1 SGHVS, CDR2 FNYEAQ. The CDR3 coding sequence is TGTGCCAGCAGCCCCTCATTCAGGGCTAGCGGAAGGCGGAATGAGCAGTTCTTC. It yields the protein CASSPSFRASGRRNEQFF.

The chain recombines TRBV9 with TRBJ1-2; D possibly corresponds to TRBD1 (6 bases). Germline V gene sequence: CDR1 SGDLS, CDR2 YYNGEE. The CDR3 is 13 amino acids. With 7 bases removed from V and 3 bases from J, the gap between germline ends came to 13 bases. The CDR3 is CASQGLNYYGYTF. Here the CDR3 DNA reads TGTGCCAGCCAGGGGTTAAACTACTATGGCTACACCTTC.

For the CDR3, the DNA is TGTGCCAGCAGCGTAGATTTTCGGACAGTGGACATTCAGTACTTC. It yields the protein CASSVDFRTVDIQYF. The V call is TRBV9, the J call TRBJ2-4, with D perhaps TRBD1 (6 bases). Germline V gene lookup returns CDR1 SGDLS and CDR2 YYNGEE. Trimming left V 0 bases short and J 8 bases short, with 15 bases between. CDR3 length equals 15 residues. The complete variable domain, with remaining parts taken from reference TRBV9 and TRBJ2-4, reads DSGVTQTPKHLITATGQRVTLRCSPRSGDLSVYWYQQSLDQGLQFLIQYYNGEERAKGNILERFSAQQFPDLHSELNLSSLELGDSALYFCASSVDFRTVDIQYFGAGTRLSVL.

The rearrangement links TRBV10-3 to TRBJ1-4; 7 nucleotides match TRBD1. Trimming took 11 bases from V and 8 from J; bases not matched to a gene: 11. Germline V gene lookup returns CDR1 ENHRY and CDR2 SYGVKD. The CDR3 sequence is 13 residues long. As DNA, the CDR3 is TGTGCCTCAAAAGGCAGGGGGGAGGAAAAACTGTTTTTT. Encoded protein: CASKGRGEEKLFF.

This chain connects TRBV6-5 to TRBJ2-3; weak D call: TRBD2 (6 bases). Deletions cut 10 bases from V and 2 bases from J, with 16 bases between. The CDR3 covers 14 residues. Germline lookup yields CDR1 MNHEY and CDR2 SVGAGI. This CDR3 is CATRDFSLTDTQYF. The DNA of the CDR3 is TGTGCCACCCGGGACTTTTCTCTCACAGATACGCAGTATTTT.

The chain links TRBV30 to TRBJ1-5; D unresolved. Trimming took 0 bases from V and 0 from J, leaving 12 bases between them. The V gene's germline CDR1 is GTSNPN and CDR2 SVGIG (reference sequence). The CDR3 has 16 residues. The CDR3 loop is CAWSVRGLGSNQPQHF. CDR3 bases: TGTGCCTGGAGTGTACGGGGTTTAGGTAGCAATCAGCCCCAGCATTTT.

This chain uses TRBV7-2 with TRBJ2-7, with 7 nucleotides matching TRBD2. The CDR3 contains 13 residues. Germline CDR1 reads SGHTA; CDR2 reads FQGNSA. J was trimmed by 7 bases and V by 3 bases; bases with no gene match: 6. Here the CDR3 reads CASSFSAGEEQYF. Written as DNA, the CDR3 is TGTGCCAGCAGCTTCTCGGCGGGAGAAGAGCAGTACTTC. Drawing the rest from reference TRBV7-2 and TRBJ2-7, the complete variable domain is GAGVSQSPSNKVTEKGKDVELRCDPISGHTALYWYRQSLGQGLEFLIYFQGNSAPDKSGLPSDRFSAERTGGSVSTLTIQRTQQEDSAVYLCASSFSAGEEQYFGPGTRLTVT.

The rearrangement joins TRBV25-1 to TRBJ1-2, with D maybe TRBD1 (6 bases). The germline V and J ends were trimmed by 3 bases and 5 bases, with 13 bases remaining between them. The CDR3 is 14 amino acids. Germline loops: CDR1 MGHDK, CDR2 SYGVNS. CDR3 DNA: TGTGCCAGCAGTGATATCGGACAGCTTTATGGCTACACCTTC. Translating gives CASSDIGQLYGYTF.

V and J are TRBV19 and TRBJ2-1, with TRBD1 matching over 9 bases. With V trimmed by 4 bases and J by 4 bases, 5 bases remained unmatched. This CDR3 spans 15 amino acids. Per the germline V gene, CDR1 is LNHDA and CDR2 is SQIVND (reference sequence). This CDR3 is CASSKGQGTYNEQFF. The CDR3 DNA is TGTGCCAGTAGTAAGGGACAGGGAACTTACAATGAGCAGTTCTTC.

The rearrangement joins TRBV5-6 to TRBJ2-7, with D perhaps TRBD1 (5 bases). Germline values: CDR1 SGHDT, CDR2 YYEEEE. This CDR3 region has 14 residues. V was cut by 2 bases and J by 4 bases, with 13 bases left in between. CDR3 residues: CASSFSRGKYEQYF. CDR3 coding DNA: TGTGCCAGCAGCTTCAGTAGGGGAAAGTACGAGCAGTACTTC.

Comments on this clone: This specimen includes other DNA sequences encoding the same CDR3. J is TRBJ2-3 and V is TRBV5-1; no firm D call. Trimming pared 0 bases from V and 0 bases from J, leaving 8 bases between. Germline-derived CDR1 and CDR2 are SGHRS and YFSETQ. The length of the CDR3 is 15 residues. DNA of the CDR3: TGCGCCAGCAGCTTGGGCGGAGCTAGCACAGATACGCAGTATTTT. This codes for CASSLGGASTDTQYF.

The genes are TRBV28 and TRBJ2-7; 9 bases align to TRBD1. Germline-derived CDR1 and CDR2 are MDHEN and SYDVKM. The CDR3 has 13 residues. V trimming: 8 bases; J trimming: 5 bases; junction bases outside the gene matches: 7. The CDR3 loop reads CASVQGASNEQYF. The CDR3 DNA reads TGTGCCAGCGTACAGGGGGCGAGCAACGAGCAGTACTTC.